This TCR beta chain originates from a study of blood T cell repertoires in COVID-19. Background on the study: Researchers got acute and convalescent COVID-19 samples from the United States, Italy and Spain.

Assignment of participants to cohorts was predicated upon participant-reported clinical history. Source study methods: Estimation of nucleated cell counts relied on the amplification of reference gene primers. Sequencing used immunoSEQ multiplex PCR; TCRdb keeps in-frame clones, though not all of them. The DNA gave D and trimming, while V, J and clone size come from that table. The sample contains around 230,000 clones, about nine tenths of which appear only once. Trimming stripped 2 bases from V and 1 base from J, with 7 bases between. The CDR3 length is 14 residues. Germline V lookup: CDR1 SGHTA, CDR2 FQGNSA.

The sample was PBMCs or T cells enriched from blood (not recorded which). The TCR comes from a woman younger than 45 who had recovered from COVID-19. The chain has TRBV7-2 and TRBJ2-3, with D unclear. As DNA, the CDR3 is TGTGCCAGCAGCTTAAGCCCACGCACAGATACGCAGTATTTT. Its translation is CASSLSPRTDTQYF.